This TCR beta chain was observed in a study of regulatory T cells in long-lasting Graves disease. With 5 bases clipped from V and 4 bases from J, the junction kept 2 bases outside the gene matches. The CDR3 totals 14 residues. Per the germline V gene, CDR1 is SGHRS and CDR2 is YFSETQ. This clonotype has ten or more counts. For TCR beta, libraries came from iRepertoire HTBI primers and Arm-PCR of CDR3 regions. From the multiplex PCR reads, TCRdb called clonotypes with MiXCR, one entry per CDR3 protein. The table has hundreds of thousands of distinct CDR3 sequences, roughly a sixth seen once. Stated time point: newly diagnosed GD, antithyroid drugs for less than 3 months. Researchers made the TCR library from RNA that was extracted from PBMCs. Separately, the same data were catalogued under a study of T cells in Graves' hyperthyroidism and ophthalmopathy.

This specimen consisted of peripheral blood mononuclear cells (PBMCs), obtained at new diagnosis, from a patient treated with antithyroid drugs. The V gene is TRBV5-1, the J gene TRBJ2-1; TRBD1 agrees at 11 bases. The clonotype comes from a woman aged 40-65 years with Graves disease. CDR3 amino acids: CASRGTGGYNEQFF. CDR3 DNA: TGCGCCAGCAGAGGGACAGGGGGGTACAATGAGCAGTTCTTC.